This TCR beta chain comes out of a study of blood T cell repertoires in COVID-19. At the level of the study: Acute and convalescent COVID-19 specimens originated in the United States, Italy and Spain. T cells, B-cell-depleted T cells, or PBMCs supplied cDNA or gDNA.

In the authors' methods: Reference gene primer amplification gave nucleated cell count estimates. Sequencing used immunoSEQ multiplex PCR; TCRdb keeps in-frame clones, though not all of them. That table is the source of V, J and clone size, and D and trimming were worked out from the DNA. This table holds around 200,000 clones, more than 75% found once. The sequence came from a young man with active or convalescent COVID-19. Sequencing was carried out using peripheral blood.

The CDR3 DNA reads TGTGCCAGTAGCCGCCCGGTAGAGGGCTTCAGTACGCAGTATTTT. Its protein product is CASSRPVEGFSTQYF. The rearrangement uses TRBV19 and TRBJ2-3; tentative D call: TRBD2 (5 bases). Per germline, CDR1 LNHDA and CDR2 SQIVND (reference sequence). The CDR3 covers 15 residues. The germline V and J ends were trimmed by 6 bases and 8 bases, with 21 bases remaining between them.